A single sample gave rise to the 29 T cell receptor beta chains below, sequenced in a study of T-cell reconstitution after alpha-beta-depleted transplantation in children. Unique molecular identifiers tagged the TCRbeta library. Each CDR3 protein gets one entry after TCRdb re-called the PCR reads with MiXCR. The sample lists around 580,000 distinct CDR3 sequences, 27% occurring once. The material was PBMCs, obtained before TCRalphabeta/CD19-depleted stem cell transplant. The receptor source for this set is a boy under three years old with Wiskott-Aldrich syndrome, due to receive a stem cell transplant.

The table lists this clonotype with a few counts. V is TRBV28 and J is TRBJ2-5; 10 positions agree with TRBD1. Unmatched junction bases numbered 6, after V lost 4 bases and J lost 4 bases. The germline V gene encodes CDR1 MDHEN and CDR2 SYDVKM. The CDR3 extends over 15 amino acids. CDR3: CASSSPTGGVETQYF. The CDR3 DNA is TGTGCCAGCAGTTCCCCGACAGGGGGCGTAGAGACCCAGTACTTC.

In its sample, this clonotype was seen a few times. J is TRBJ2-1 and V is TRBV7-9, with TRBD2 matching over 8 bases. The CDR3 covers 15 residues. Germline CDR1 reads SEHNR; CDR2 reads FQNEAQ (reference sequence). J was trimmed by 9 bases and V by 1 base; bases with no gene match: 8. CDR3 protein: CASSLVAGSLGEQFF. CDR3 DNA: TGTGCCAGCAGCTTAGTAGCGGGAAGTTTGGGTGAGCAGTTCTTC.

The chain carries TRBV11-3 and TRBJ2-1; D possibly matches TRBD1 or TRBD2 (7 bases each). Germline assignment: CDR1 SGHNT and CDR2 YENEEA. Trimming stripped 5 bases from V and 2 bases from J, with 13 bases between. The CDR3 is made up of 15 amino acids. In DNA, the CDR3 is TGTGCCAGCAGCGGCAGGGGGGGCGCCTACAATGAGCAGTTCTTC. Translation gives CASSGRGGAYNEQFF. The full variable domain, completed using reference TRBV11-3 and TRBJ2-1, is EAGVVQSPRYKIIEKKQPVAFWCNPISGHNTLYWYLQNLGQGPELLIRYENEEAVDDSQLPKDRFSAERLKGVDSTLKIQPAELGDSAVYLCASSGRGGAYNEQFFGPGTRLTVL.

In this sample, this clonotype turned up a few times. This sequence joins TRBV4-1 and TRBJ2-4; D is unclear. V lost 5 bases and J lost 0, with 20 bases in between. The germline gives CDR1 MGHRA, CDR2 YSYEKL. CDR3 length: 18 amino acids. CDR3 nucleotides: TGCGCCAGCAGCGCTTATCTTTTGAGACCACTAGCCAAAAACATTCAGTACTTC. It codes for CASSAYLLRPLAKNIQYF.

The rearrangement links TRBV3-1 to TRBJ2-1; 9 bases line up with TRBD2. The V gene's germline CDR1 is LGHDT and CDR2 YNNKEL (reference sequence). The CDR3 sequence is 14 residues long. The trim removed 3 bases at V and 6 bases at J, leaving 3 bases unmatched. The CDR3 loop reads CASSHLAGTNEQFF. As DNA, the CDR3 is TGTGCCAGCAGCCACCTAGCGGGAACCAATGAGCAGTTCTTC.

This chain connects TRBV20-1 to TRBJ1-1; D gene unclear. CDR1 is DFQATT and CDR2 is SNEGSKA in the germline V gene (reference sequence). V dropped 5 bases and J dropped 0 bases, with 13 bases sitting between them. The CDR3 consists of 14 residues. The CDR3 nucleotides are TGCAGTGCTCCTAAAGGAGGGCTGAACACTGAAGCTTTCTTT. Residues: CSAPKGGLNTEAFF.

The rearrangement joins TRBV20-1 to TRBJ1-5; D is unclear. The CDR3 has 16 residues. Trimming took off 5 bases at V and 1 base at J, with 18 bases between the two ends. CDR1 and CDR2 (germline): DFQATT, SNEGSKA (reference sequence). The CDR3 loop reads CSAPKPPGGSNQPQHF. The CDR3 DNA follows: TGCAGTGCTCCCAAGCCTCCGGGAGGGAGCAATCAGCCCCAGCATTTT.

There are a few counts of this clonotype. The chain employs TRBV20-1 and TRBJ2-7; D is uncertain. CDR3 size: 12 residues. With 4 bases removed from V and 1 base from J, the gap between germline ends came to 8 bases. Germline V lookup: CDR1 DFQATT, CDR2 SNEGSKA (reference sequence). In DNA form, the CDR3 reads TGCAGTGCTATAAGACGTTCCTACGAGCAGTACTTC. Translated: CSAIRRSYEQYF.

The chain joins TRBV29-1 to TRBJ2-1; TRBD2 matches 10 bases. Unmatched junction bases numbered 4, after V lost 1 base and J lost 1 base. CDR1 is SQVTM and CDR2 is ANQGSEA in the germline V gene. The CDR3 runs 16 residues. Here the CDR3 DNA reads TGCAGCGTTGAAGGCCTAGCGGGGGATTCCTACAATGAGCAGTTCTTC. This encodes CSVEGLAGDSYNEQFF.

This clonotype has just a few counts. This chain joins TRBV12-3 or TRBV12-4 and TRBJ1-2; perhaps TRBD1 as D (6 bases). The CDR3 is 15 amino acids. Trimming left V 2 bases short and J 8 bases short, with 18 bases between. CDR3 residues: CASSLSPGDVNGYTF. The CDR3 bases are TGTGCCAGCAGTTTATCACCAGGGGACGTAAACGGCTACACCTTC.

This clonotype turned up a few times. The chain carries TRBV5-1 and TRBJ2-5; D is unresolved. Trimming left V 0 bases short and J 7 bases short, with 16 bases between. Germline V gene sequence: CDR1 SGHRS, CDR2 YFSETQ. The CDR3 has 15 amino acids. Written as DNA, the CDR3 is TGCGCCAGCAGCTTGGGGGCTAGTGACGCGGTGACCCAGTACTTC. The encoded protein is CASSLGASDAVTQYF.

This clonotype was observed a handful of times. The chain carries TRBV5-1 and TRBJ2-3; 13 positions agree with TRBD2. The length of the CDR3 is 15 residues. V trimming: 4 bases; J trimming: 6 bases; junction bases outside the gene matches: 5. The germline CDR1 and CDR2 sequences are SGHRS and YFSETQ. CDR3: CASSRGLAGMDTQYF. The CDR3 bases are TGCGCCAGCAGCCGGGGACTAGCGGGAATGGATACGCAGTATTTT. The complete variable domain, with remaining parts taken from reference TRBV5-1 and TRBJ2-3, reads KAGVTQTPRYLIKTRGQQVTLSCSPISGHRSVSWYQQTPGQGLQFLFEYFSETQRNKGNFPGRFSGRQFSNSRSEMNVSTLELGDSALYLCASSRGLAGMDTQYFGPGTRLTVL.

This clonotype was picked up a small number of times. V gene TRBV14 combines with J gene TRBJ2-3; no clear D gene. The CDR3 is 16 residues long. Trimming removed 1 base from V and 3 bases from J, with 14 bases in between. Germline V lookup: CDR1 SGHDN, CDR2 FVKESK. The CDR3 loop reads CASSQGPYSATDTQYF. The CDR3 DNA sequence: TGTGCCAGCAGCCAAGGGCCCTACTCAGCTACAGATACGCAGTATTTT.

The chain employs TRBV28 and TRBJ2-2; TRBD2 matches at 8 bases. Germline V CDR1 and CDR2: MDHEN, SYDVKM. Trimming at V came to 6 bases and at J to 1 base, leaving 1 base not matched to a gene. CDR3 length: 14 amino acids. CDR3 DNA sequence: TGTGCCAGCAGGGGACTAGTGAACACCGGGGAGCTGTTTTTT. Translating gives CASRGLVNTGELFF.

This clonotype was recorded a few times. The CDR3 sequence: CSVQGTNTGELFF. CDR3 coding DNA: TGCAGCGTTCAGGGCACGAACACCGGGGAGCTGTTTTTT. This sequence joins TRBV29-1 and TRBJ2-2; tentative D call: TRBD1 (5 bases). The germline V gene has CDR1 SQVTM and CDR2 ANQGSEA. The V gene lost 5 bases and the J gene lost 0 bases, with 7 bases spanning the gap. The CDR3 sequence is 13 residues long.

V gene TRBV11-2 combines with J gene TRBJ2-1; 7 nucleotides align to TRBD2. V dropped 1 base and J dropped 3; count of bases not matched to a gene: 12. The CDR3 runs 18 residues. CDR1 is SGHAT, CDR2 FQNNGV, per germline. DNA of the CDR3: TGTGCCAGCAGCTTAGTCTCGGGTAGCGGGTGGTACTACAATGAGCAGTTCTTC. It yields the protein CASSLVSGSGWYYNEQFF.

This clonotype was counted only a few times. The chain joins TRBV12-3 or TRBV12-4 to TRBJ2-7; tentatively, D is TRBD2 (5 bases). The V gene lost 2 bases and the J gene lost 6 bases, with 20 bases spanning the gap. This CDR3 region has 16 residues. CDR3 sequence reads: CASSLLLPGGGGEQYF. The CDR3 DNA follows: TGTGCCAGCAGTTTACTCCTTCCCGGAGGCGGCGGCGAGCAGTACTTC.

The J gene is TRBJ2-5, the V gene TRBV25-1; unclear D gene. This CDR3 has 15 amino acids. Germline V gives CDR1 MGHDK, CDR2 SYGVNS. V gave up 3 bases and J gave up 0 bases, with 11 bases separating them. DNA for the CDR3: TGTGCCAGCAGTGAGCCCGGCGAGTACCAAGAGACCCAGTACTTC. It is translated as CASSEPGEYQETQYF.

The sample holds a few counts of this clonotype. This chain links TRBV5-1 with TRBJ2-7, with TRBD2 matching 7 bases. The junction had 9 bases not matched to a gene; V was cut back by 3 bases and J by 6 bases. The CDR3 is 14 residues long. From germline, CDR1 is SGHRS and CDR2 YFSETQ. The CDR3 DNA reads TGCGCCAGCAGCTATGTGGGCGGGAGTGGCGAGCAGTACTTC. Amino acid sequence: CASSYVGGSGEQYF. The complete variable domain, with remaining parts taken from reference TRBV5-1 and TRBJ2-7, reads KAGVTQTPRYLIKTRGQQVTLSCSPISGHRSVSWYQQTPGQGLQFLFEYFSETQRNKGNFPGRFSGRQFSNSRSEMNVSTLELGDSALYLCASSYVGGSGEQYFGPGTRLTVT.

The V call is TRBV5-1, the J call TRBJ2-1, with D hard to call. Per germline, CDR1 SGHRS and CDR2 YFSETQ. The V end was cut by 4 bases, the J end by 7 bases, with 12 bases between. The CDR3 totals 13 residues. The CDR3 loop reads CASSPYSPNEQFF. The DNA of the CDR3 is TGCGCCAGCAGCCCCTATAGTCCTAATGAGCAGTTCTTC.

This sequence joins TRBV12-3 or TRBV12-4 and TRBJ2-7; D perhaps matches TRBD1 (6 bases). This CDR3 is built from 15 residues. V dropped 4 bases and J dropped 2 bases, with 15 bases sitting between them. CDR3 loop: CASSSKTGSTYEQYF. As DNA, the CDR3 is TGTGCCAGCAGTTCAAAGACAGGATCGACCTACGAGCAGTACTTC.

V is TRBV12-3 or TRBV12-4 and J is TRBJ2-1; D is ambiguous. CDR3 size: 13 residues. V lost 6 bases, J lost 9 bases, and 15 bases lay in between. The chain's CDR3 is CASRSLLVGEQFF. Written as DNA, the CDR3 is TGTGCCAGCAGATCCCTCCTGGTAGGTGAGCAGTTCTTC.

This clonotype appeared a few times. The gene calls are TRBV4-2 and TRBJ2-1; D is undetermined. Trimming removed 0 bases from V and 6 bases from J, with 6 bases in between. CDR3 length: 13 amino acids. Germline CDR1 is LGHNA and CDR2 is YNFKEQ. CDR3 sequence (DNA): TGTGCCAGCAGCCAAGACAAGCTCAATGAGCAGTTCTTC. It is translated as CASSQDKLNEQFF.

The chain has TRBV7-2 and TRBJ2-3; D is ambiguous. V lost 5 bases, J lost 7 bases, and 10 bases lay in between. The CDR3 is 12 amino acids. Germline CDR1 reads SGHTA; CDR2 reads FQGNSA. CDR3 protein: CASSGAGYTQYF. As DNA, the CDR3 is TGTGCCAGCAGCGGTGCCGGGTATACGCAGTATTTT.

This clonotype was seen more than once but under ten times. The J gene is TRBJ2-1, the V gene TRBV14, with 12 bases that match TRBD2. V shed 3 bases and J 6 bases; nucleotides not matched to a gene: 21. Germline V gene sequence: CDR1 SGHDN, CDR2 FVKESK. This CDR3 has 21 amino acids. CDR3 nucleotide sequence: TGTGCCAGCAGCCAGTCAGGGGGCGCAGTCACTAGCGGGAGGCCGCCCAATGAGCAGTTCTTC. Residues: CASSQSGGAVTSGRPPNEQFF.

This clonotype was observed a few times. The CDR3 sequence: CAISSTGRESRSYNEQFF. The DNA of the CDR3 is TGTGCCATCAGCTCGACAGGGCGCGAATCCCGCTCCTACAATGAGCAGTTCTTC. V usage is TRBV10-3 and J usage is TRBJ2-1, with 7 bases lining up with TRBD1. The length of the CDR3 is 18 residues. Trimming cost V 6 bases and J 0 bases; bases outside gene matches: 14. From germline, CDR1 is ENHRY and CDR2 SYGVKD.

Only a few counts were recorded for this clonotype. This sequence joins TRBV5-1 and TRBJ2-1, with TRBD2 as a possible D gene (5 bases). CDR3 size: 14 residues. Trimming left V 4 bases short and J 8 bases short, with 16 bases between. Germline V gene sequence: CDR1 SGHRS, CDR2 YFSETQ. The CDR3 coding sequence is TGCGCCAGCAGCCTCTGGACTTTCGTCGATGAGCAGTTCTTC. Translating gives CASSLWTFVDEQFF.

The chain joins TRBV15 to TRBJ2-7; 11 bases align to TRBD2. From germline, CDR1 is LNHNV and CDR2 YYDKDF (reference sequence). With V trimmed by 1 base and J by 3 bases, 2 bases remained unmatched. CDR3 size: 15 residues. The DNA of the CDR3 is TGTGCCACCAGCAGAGGTAGCGGGAGGGGCTACGAGCAGTACTTC. This sequence encodes CATSRGSGRGYEQYF. The full variable domain, with the rest looked up from reference TRBV15 and TRBJ2-7, is DAMVIQNPRYQVTQFGKPVTLSCSQTLNHNVMYWYQQKSSQAPKLLFHYYDKDFNNEADTPDNFQSRRPNTSFCFLDIRSPGLGDTAMYLCATSRGSGRGYEQYFGPGTRLTVT.

This clonotype was counted only a few times. The CDR3 nucleotides read TGTGCCAGCAGCACCGGGACAGGGTTCTCCTGGGCCTACGAGCAGTACTTC. Translation gives CASSTGTGFSWAYEQYF. The V gene is TRBV28, the J gene TRBJ2-7, with 9 bases identical to TRBD1. The CDR3 extends over 17 amino acids. The J segment lost 2 bases and the V segment lost 6 bases, leaving 14 bases of the junction unmatched. CDR1 and CDR2 (germline): MDHEN, SYDVKM. Drawing the rest from reference TRBV28 and TRBJ2-7, the complete variable domain is DVKVTQSSRYLVKRTGEKVFLECVQDMDHENMFWYRQDPGLGLRLIYFSYDVKMKEKGDIPEGYSVSREKKERFSLILESASTNQTSMYLCASSTGTGFSWAYEQYFGPGTRLTVT.